The 22 T cell receptor beta chains below were found in one sample sequenced in a study of technical replicates of blood from several donors (dated by TCRdb to about 2017). Library preparation employed the immunoSEQ multiplex PCR assay. The table comes from immuneACCESS by way of TCRdb, which keeps in-frame sequences with V and J called. Part of the clones is missing from these tables; in studies checked, under half for an unresolved V gene and the rest for unknown reasons. The sample table records nearly 90,000 clones; around 95% of these occur just once. The ten top clones hold 0.34% of the sample. Material: T cells isolated from PBMCs. The receptors originated from a human donor in good health.

The chain employs TRBV5-1 and TRBJ2-1; 10 positions agree with TRBD2. With 4 bases clipped from V and 1 base from J, the junction kept 14 bases outside the gene matches. Per germline, CDR1 SGHRS and CDR2 YFSETQ. The CDR3 totals 19 residues. The CDR3 DNA reads TGCGCCAGCAGCGCTTTTAGAGAGCGGGAGGGATTGTCCTACAATGAGCAGTTCTTC. Protein sequence: CASSAFREREGLSYNEQFF.

Only a few counts were recorded for this clone. The rearrangement uses TRBV5-1 and TRBJ2-7; 9 bases are shared with TRBD1. Per germline, CDR1 SGHRS and CDR2 YFSETQ. V dropped 0 bases and J dropped 4; count of bases not matched to a gene: 5. The CDR3 has 15 amino acids. Here the CDR3 DNA reads TGCGCCAGCAGCTTGGAAGGGACAGGGATTTACGAGCAGTACTTC. Translated, it gives CASSLEGTGIYEQYF.

The chain is built from TRBV19 and TRBJ1-2; 7 bases map to TRBD1. The CDR3 sequence is 13 residues long. Trimming removed 7 bases from V and 8 bases from J; junction bases left unmatched: 10. Per the germline V gene, CDR1 is LNHDA and CDR2 is SQIVND (reference sequence). The CDR3 region is CASTLTGLKGYTF. CDR3 nucleotide sequence: TGTGCCAGTACCTTGACAGGGTTAAAAGGCTACACCTTC.

The chain combines TRBV11-1 with TRBJ2-7, with TRBD2 matching 8 bases. Germline-derived CDR1 and CDR2 are SGHAT and FQDESV (reference sequence). Unmatched junction bases numbered 7, after V lost 5 bases and J lost 4 bases. The CDR3 sequence is 14 residues long. DNA for the CDR3: TGTGCCAGCAGCCAGGGACTAGGACCGTACGAGCAGTACTTC. This codes for CASSQGLGPYEQYF.

CDR3 in DNA: TGCAGCGTTGATATTACGAGACAGGGGATGAGGCAAGACTATGGCTACACCTTC. Residues: CSVDITRQGMRQDYGYTF. The chain carries TRBV29-1 and TRBJ1-2; TRBD1 matches 8 bases. The V and J ends lost 3 bases and 3 bases, in that order; junction bases with no gene match: 18. Germline CDR1 reads SQVTM; CDR2 reads ANQGSEA. The CDR3 contains 18 residues.

V is TRBV7-2 and J is TRBJ2-1; a possible D gene is TRBD2 (6 bases). This CDR3 comprises 14 residues. The V end lost 1 base, the J end lost 2 bases, and 6 bases lay between the germline ends. Looked up from germline, CDR1 is SGHTA and CDR2 is FQGNSA. CDR3 in amino acids: CASSLGGTYNEQFF. CDR3 in DNA: TGTGCCAGCAGCTTAGGCGGGACCTACAATGAGCAGTTCTTC. Full variable domain (rest looked up from reference TRBV7-2 and TRBJ2-1): GAGVSQSPSNKVTEKGKDVELRCDPISGHTALYWYRQSLGQGLEFLIYFQGNSAPDKSGLPSDRFSAERTGGSVSTLTIQRTQQEDSAVYLCASSLGGTYNEQFFGPGTRLTVL.

The V gene is TRBV28, the J gene TRBJ2-7, with D tentatively TRBD2 (6 bases). V lost 4 bases and J 3 bases, leaving 13 bases between the germline ends. The CDR3 has 14 amino acids. Per the germline V gene, CDR1 is MDHEN and CDR2 is SYDVKM. DNA for the CDR3: TGTGCCAGCAGTTCCCCGGGGAGGAACTACGAGCAGTACTTC. This gives the protein CASSSPGRNYEQYF.

A word on this clone: One junction end does not reproduce the germline sequence, and a read error may be involved. The CDR3 DNA sequence: TGTGCCAGCAGTGACAGGGTAGATGGGGAAACCTTC. It is translated as CASSDRVDGETF. The rearrangement links TRBV6-5 to TRBJ2-4, with 7 nucleotides matching TRBD1. Germline V lookup: CDR1 MNHEY, CDR2 SVGAGI. CDR3 length: 12 amino acids.

The rearrangement links TRBV18 to TRBJ2-7; TRBD2 might be the D (6 bases). The V end was cut by 5 bases, the J end by 3 bases, with 17 bases between. CDR1 and CDR2 (germline): KGHSH, LQKENI. CDR3 length: 15 residues. The CDR3 DNA reads as TGTGCCAGCTCAGGCCCCGACCGGGAGAACTACGAGCAGTACTTC. Protein: CASSGPDRENYEQYF.

This clone was detected only a few times. The chain links TRBV10-3 to TRBJ1-1, with 10 bases identical to TRBD1. There are 15 residues in the CDR3. V lost 7 bases and J lost 0; bases outside the gene matches: 5. Germline loops: CDR1 ENHRY, CDR2 SYGVKD. The CDR3 DNA sequence: TGTGCCATCACTAAGACAGGGGGCATGAACACTGAAGCTTTCTTT. It encodes CAITKTGGMNTEAFF.

V and J are TRBV14 and TRBJ1-1; no definite D call. The CDR3 length is 13 residues. Trimming left V 3 bases short and J 6 bases short, with 11 bases between. From germline, CDR1 is SGHDN and CDR2 FVKESK. CDR3 protein: CASSHLGGSEAFF. CDR3 DNA: TGTGCCAGCAGCCACTTAGGAGGGTCTGAAGCTTTCTTT.

V gene TRBV14 combines with J gene TRBJ1-4; 8 bases match TRBD1. Germline-derived CDR1 and CDR2 are SGHDN and FVKESK. With 3 bases clipped from V and 11 bases from J, the junction kept 8 bases outside the gene matches. The CDR3 extends over 14 amino acids. The chain's CDR3 is CASSHAVGDRKLFF. CDR3 bases: TGTGCCAGCAGCCACGCTGTCGGGGACAGGAAACTGTTTTTT.

The rearrangement uses TRBV19 and TRBJ1-5; TRBD1 agrees at 8 bases. V lost 8 bases, J lost 4 bases, and 4 bases stayed unmatched. The CDR3 runs to 13 residues. Germline V gene sequence: CDR1 LNHDA, CDR2 SQIVND (reference sequence). The CDR3 reads CASGQGANQPQHF. CDR3 in DNA: TGTGCCAGTGGACAGGGAGCAAATCAGCCCCAGCATTTT.

V and J are TRBV5-6 and TRBJ2-6; perhaps TRBD1 as D (7 bases). Trimming removed 4 bases from V and 0 bases from J, with 14 bases in between. The V gene's germline CDR1 is SGHDT and CDR2 YYEEEE. The CDR3 length is 17 residues. The CDR3 DNA sequence: TGTGCCAGCAGCACAGGGGACGGGGGCTCTGGGGCCAACGTCCTGACTTTC. Encoded protein: CASSTGDGGSGANVLTF.

The rearrangement uses TRBV4-3 and TRBJ2-1, with D tentatively TRBD2 (5 bases). The CDR3 is made up of 15 amino acids. In germline, CDR1 is LGHNA, CDR2 YSLEER. Between the trimmed V and J ends, which lost 3 bases and 6 bases, there was a span of 15 bases. CDR3: CASSQTTSVINEQFF. DNA of the CDR3: TGCGCCAGCAGCCAGACTACATCCGTAATCAATGAGCAGTTCTTC.

The CDR3 region has the DNA TGCGCCAGCAGCCAAGTTGTAGCGGGAGGGCCTAAAGATACGCAGTATTTT. It codes for CASSQVVAGGPKDTQYF. The V and J genes are TRBV4-3 and TRBJ2-3; 11 bases align to TRBD2. In germline, CDR1 is LGHNA, CDR2 YSLEER. V was clipped by 1 base and J by 5 bases; unmatched bases: 8. There are 17 residues in the CDR3.

This clone was seen a handful of times. The chain recombines TRBV18 with TRBJ2-7, with 10 positions matching TRBD1. Germline lookup yields CDR1 KGHSH and CDR2 LQKENI. There are 14 residues in the CDR3. J was trimmed by 4 bases and V by 6 bases; bases with no gene match: 6. CDR3 loop: CASSPGTGDYEQYF. In nucleotides, the CDR3 is TGTGCCAGCTCCCCCGGGACAGGGGATTACGAGCAGTACTTC. Together with reference TRBV18 and TRBJ2-7, the CDR3 gives the full variable domain: NAGVMQNPRHLVRRRGQEARLRCSPMKGHSHVYWYRQLPEEGLKFMVYLQKENIIDESGMPKERFSAEFPKEGPSILRIQQVVRGDSAAYFCASSPGTGDYEQYFGPGTRLTVT.

V usage is TRBV7-3 and J usage is TRBJ1-2, with D maybe TRBD1 (6 bases). The CDR3 has 13 residues. Looked up from germline, CDR1 is SGHTA and CDR2 is FQGTGA. V was shortened by 5 bases and J by 4 bases, with 11 bases between the two germline ends. Here the CDR3 reads CASSADRFYGYTF. The CDR3 DNA reads as TGTGCCAGCAGCGCCGACAGGTTCTATGGCTACACCTTC.

The chain combines TRBV29-1 with TRBJ2-7, with D perhaps matching TRBD2 (5 bases). Trimming left V 7 bases short and J 5 bases short, with 15 bases between. Per germline, CDR1 SQVTM and CDR2 ANQGSEA. This CDR3 region has 12 residues. The CDR3: CSGGGGRDEQYF. In DNA, the CDR3 is TGCAGCGGGGGTGGAGGACGGGACGAGCAGTACTTC.

The rearrangement joins TRBV2 to TRBJ2-7; D is possibly TRBD2 (6 bases). This CDR3 has 14 amino acids. Germline CDR1 is SNHLY and CDR2 is FYNNEI. The ends were cut back, 4 bases at V and 4 bases at J, with 14 bases in the middle. In nucleotides, the CDR3 is TGTGCCAGCAGTGCGGGACTGTCCTTTTACGAGCAGTACTTC. Residues: CASSAGLSFYEQYF.

This chain uses TRBV5-1 with TRBJ2-7; D remains ambiguous. CDR1 is SGHRS, CDR2 YFSETQ, per germline. The CDR3 covers 16 residues. V was clipped by 0 bases and J by 6 bases, with 19 bases between them. CDR3 amino acids: CASSLDFGSLSGEQYF. In DNA form, the CDR3 reads TGCGCCAGCAGCTTGGACTTTGGATCCCTTTCGGGCGAGCAGTACTTC.

As for this clone: One end of the junction varies from germline; a read error may be responsible. The chain recombines TRBV2 with TRBJ1-1, with D tentatively TRBD1 (5 bases). From germline, CDR1 is SNHLY and CDR2 FYNNEI. CDR3 length: 13 amino acids. DNA for the CDR3: TGTGCCAGCATCGCGGGGCCGGACACTGAAACTTTCTTT. It is translated as CASIAGPDTETFF.